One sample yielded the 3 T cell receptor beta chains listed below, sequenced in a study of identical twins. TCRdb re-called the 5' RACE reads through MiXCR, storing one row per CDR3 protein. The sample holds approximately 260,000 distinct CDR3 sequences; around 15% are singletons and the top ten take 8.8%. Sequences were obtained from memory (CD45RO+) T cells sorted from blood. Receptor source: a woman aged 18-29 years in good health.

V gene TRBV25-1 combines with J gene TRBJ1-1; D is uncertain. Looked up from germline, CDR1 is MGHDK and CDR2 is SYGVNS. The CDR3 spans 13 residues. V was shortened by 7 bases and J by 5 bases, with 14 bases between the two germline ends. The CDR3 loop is CASTLGGVTEAFF. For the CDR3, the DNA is TGTGCCAGCACCCTCGGTGGGGTTACTGAAGCTTTCTTT.

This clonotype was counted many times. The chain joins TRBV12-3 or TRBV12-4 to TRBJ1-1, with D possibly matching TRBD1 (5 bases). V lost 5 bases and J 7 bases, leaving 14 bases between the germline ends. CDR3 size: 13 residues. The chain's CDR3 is CASSLGGPYEAFF. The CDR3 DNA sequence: TGTGCCAGCAGTCTTGGGGGACCTTATGAAGCTTTCTTT.

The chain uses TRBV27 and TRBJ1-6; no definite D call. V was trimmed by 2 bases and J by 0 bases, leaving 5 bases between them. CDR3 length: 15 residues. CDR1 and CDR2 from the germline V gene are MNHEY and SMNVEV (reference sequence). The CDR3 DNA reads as TGTGCCAGCAGTTTAAGTATCTCCTATAATTCACCCCTCCACTTT. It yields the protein CASSLSISYNSPLHF.